The T cell receptor (beta chain) described here comes from a study of T cells in localized non-small cell lung cancer. Germline assignment: CDR1 LGHNA and CDR2 YNFKEQ. Trimming at V came to 0 bases and at J to 4 bases, leaving 6 bases not matched to a gene. This CDR3 has 16 residues. Generated by immunoSEQ multiplex PCR, the TCRdb table keeps only in-frame clones and is missing some. The sample shows fewer than 40,000 clones, 88% of them seen only once. Points on this clone: The antigen is not known.

Study-level findings and limits: Tumor trailed uninvolved adjacent lung in T cell clonality, which peaked there. There were a median roughly 59 of the top 100 tumor clones appearing in adjacent lung. Sequencing was restricted to one tumor region; therefore, heterogeneity remains possible. In the blood, greater T cell density corresponded to longer overall survival.

The source is a woman between 35 and 75 years old with stage III lung adenocarcinoma. The V call is TRBV4-2, the J call TRBJ2-3; 8 positions match TRBD2. Sequenced here: peripheral blood mononuclear cells, sampled before any cancer treatment. The CDR3 protein is CASSQEKRELADTQYF. The CDR3, as DNA: TGTGCCAGCAGCCAAGAAAAGCGGGAGCTGGCAGATACGCAGTATTTT.